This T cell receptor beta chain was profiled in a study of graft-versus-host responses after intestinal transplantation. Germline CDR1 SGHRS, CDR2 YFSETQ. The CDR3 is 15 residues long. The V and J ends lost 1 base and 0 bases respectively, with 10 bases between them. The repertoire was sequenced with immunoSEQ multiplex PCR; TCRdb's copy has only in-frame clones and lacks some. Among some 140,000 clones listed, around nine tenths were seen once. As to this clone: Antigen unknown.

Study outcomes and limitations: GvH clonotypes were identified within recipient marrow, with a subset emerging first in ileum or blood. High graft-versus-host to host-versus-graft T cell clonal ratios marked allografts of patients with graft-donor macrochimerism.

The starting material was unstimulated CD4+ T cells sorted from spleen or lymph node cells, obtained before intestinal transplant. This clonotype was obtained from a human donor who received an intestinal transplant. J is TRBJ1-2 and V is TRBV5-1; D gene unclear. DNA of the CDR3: TGCGCCAGCAGCTTGTGGGCGAGTTCTAACTATGGCTACACCTTC. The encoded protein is CASSLWASSNYGYTF.